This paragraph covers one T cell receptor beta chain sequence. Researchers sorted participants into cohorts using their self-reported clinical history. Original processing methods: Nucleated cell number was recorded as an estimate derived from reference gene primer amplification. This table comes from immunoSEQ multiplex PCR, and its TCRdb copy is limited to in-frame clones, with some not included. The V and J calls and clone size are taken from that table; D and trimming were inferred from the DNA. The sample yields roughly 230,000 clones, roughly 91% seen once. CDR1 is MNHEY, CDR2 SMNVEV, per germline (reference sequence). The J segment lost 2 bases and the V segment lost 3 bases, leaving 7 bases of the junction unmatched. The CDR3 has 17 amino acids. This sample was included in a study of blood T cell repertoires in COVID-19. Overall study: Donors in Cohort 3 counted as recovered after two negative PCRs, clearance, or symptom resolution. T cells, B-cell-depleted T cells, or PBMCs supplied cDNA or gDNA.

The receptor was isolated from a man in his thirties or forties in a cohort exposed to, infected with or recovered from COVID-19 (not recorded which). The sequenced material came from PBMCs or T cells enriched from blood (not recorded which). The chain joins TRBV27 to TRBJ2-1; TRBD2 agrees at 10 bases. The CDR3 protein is CASSFSSGSHPYNEQFF. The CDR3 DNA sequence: TGTGCCAGCAGTTTCTCTAGCGGGAGTCATCCCTACAATGAGCAGTTCTTC.